This T cell receptor (beta chain) emerged from a study of T cells after yellow fever vaccination. The wider study: It was SMART-Seq v4 Ultra Low Input that prepared the fractions with low cell numbers. Findings and caveats of the study: Repertoires sorted by FACS could include abundant clonotypes that are contaminants from the bulk population.

This CDR3 is 15 amino acids long. Germline CDR1 is SGHVS and CDR2 is FQNEAQ. Trimming took 1 base from V and 6 from J; bases not matched to a gene: 6. TCRdb reprocessed the 5' RACE reads via MiXCR and lists one record per CDR3 protein. The table records under 300,000 distinct CDR3 sequences, 6.5% to 8.5% of them present only once. To note about this clonotype: What it binds is not known.

The clonotype was recovered from a man in his thirties or forties who received the YFV17D yellow fever vaccine. Source: CD4+ T cells sorted from PBMCs, taken 15 days after the yellow fever booster vaccination. This chain links TRBV7-8 with TRBJ2-1, with 7 positions matching TRBD1. CDR3 protein: CASSLGRGQSNEQFF. CDR3 in DNA: TGTGCCAGCAGCTTAGGCCGGGGACAGTCCAATGAGCAGTTCTTC.